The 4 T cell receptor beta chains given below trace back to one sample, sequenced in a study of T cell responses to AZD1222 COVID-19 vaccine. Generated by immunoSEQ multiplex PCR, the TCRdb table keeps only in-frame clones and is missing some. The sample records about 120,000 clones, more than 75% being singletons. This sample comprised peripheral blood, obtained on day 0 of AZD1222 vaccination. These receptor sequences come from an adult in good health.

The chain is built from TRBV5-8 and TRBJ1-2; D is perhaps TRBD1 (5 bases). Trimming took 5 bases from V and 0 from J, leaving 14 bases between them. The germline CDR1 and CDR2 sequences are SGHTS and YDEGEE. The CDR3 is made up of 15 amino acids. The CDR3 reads CASSSTGTANYGYTF. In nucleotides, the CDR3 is TGTGCCAGCAGTTCTACCGGGACGGCTAACTATGGCTACACCTTC.

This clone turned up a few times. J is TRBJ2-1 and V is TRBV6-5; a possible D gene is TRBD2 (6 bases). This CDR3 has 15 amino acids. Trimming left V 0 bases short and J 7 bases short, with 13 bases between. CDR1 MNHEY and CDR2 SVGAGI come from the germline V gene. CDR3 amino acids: CASSYSSGAENEQFF. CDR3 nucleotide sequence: TGTGCCAGCAGTTACTCGTCGGGAGCCGAGAATGAGCAGTTCTTC.

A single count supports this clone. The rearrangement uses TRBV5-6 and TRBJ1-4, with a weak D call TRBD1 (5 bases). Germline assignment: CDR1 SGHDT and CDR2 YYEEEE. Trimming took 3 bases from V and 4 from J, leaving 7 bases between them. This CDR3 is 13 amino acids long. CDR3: CASSSGLNEKLFF. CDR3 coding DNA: TGTGCCAGCAGCTCGGGACTTAATGAAAAACTGTTTTTT.

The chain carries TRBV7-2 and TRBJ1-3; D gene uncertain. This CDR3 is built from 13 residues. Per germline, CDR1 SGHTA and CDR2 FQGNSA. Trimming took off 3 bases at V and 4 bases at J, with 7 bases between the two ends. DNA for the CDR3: TGTGCCAGCAGCTTCATGAGCGGAAACACCATATATTTT. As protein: CASSFMSGNTIYF.